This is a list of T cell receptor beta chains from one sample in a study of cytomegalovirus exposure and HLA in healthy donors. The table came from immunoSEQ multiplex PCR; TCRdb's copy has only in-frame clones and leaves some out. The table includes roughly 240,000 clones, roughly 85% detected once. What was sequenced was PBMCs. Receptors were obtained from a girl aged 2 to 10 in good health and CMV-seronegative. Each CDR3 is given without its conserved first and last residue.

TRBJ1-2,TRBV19,ASSSRSTGPFYGYT
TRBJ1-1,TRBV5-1,ASSTQTGVNTEAF
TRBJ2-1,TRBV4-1,ASSPSGRSNNEQF
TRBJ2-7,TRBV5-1,ASSFSGTRLPYEQY
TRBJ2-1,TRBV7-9,ASSAPEAHNEQF
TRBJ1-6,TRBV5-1,ASSFLDRKNSPLH
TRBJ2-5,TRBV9,ASSVLGGGETQY
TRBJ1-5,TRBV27,ASRESELRPQH
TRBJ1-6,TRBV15,ATSREARNSPLH
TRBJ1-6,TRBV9,ASSVTGVDNSPLH
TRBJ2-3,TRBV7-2,ASTPFLTSGRTDTQY
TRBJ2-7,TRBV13,ASSIDPLSSYEQY
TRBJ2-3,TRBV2,ASETTASTDTQY
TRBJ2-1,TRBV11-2,ASQTYNEQF
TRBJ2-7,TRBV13,ASSLAPSADYEQY
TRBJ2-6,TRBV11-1,ASTHFKREAGANVLT
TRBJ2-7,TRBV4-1,ASSQAAGQGVYEQY
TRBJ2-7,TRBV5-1,ASSLGQGPYEQY
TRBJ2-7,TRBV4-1,ASSQEGETGRRRH
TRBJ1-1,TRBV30,AWSAQLNTEAF
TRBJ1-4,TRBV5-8,ASSSGHFATNEKLF
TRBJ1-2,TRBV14,ASSQTLRERYT
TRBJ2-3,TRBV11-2,ASSKRLADITDTQY
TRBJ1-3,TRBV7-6,ASSSRGNGNTIY
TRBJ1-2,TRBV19,ASTGGANGYT
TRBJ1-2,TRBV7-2,ASVFAGVVYGYT
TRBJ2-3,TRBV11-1,ASSLNFADTQY
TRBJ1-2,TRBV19,ASSMDRGDGYT
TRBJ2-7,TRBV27,ASSSGKAYEQY
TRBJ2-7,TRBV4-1,ASSQVGLPNEQY
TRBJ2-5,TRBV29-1,SVLASWNQETQY
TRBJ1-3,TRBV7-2,ASSNTVLSGNTIY
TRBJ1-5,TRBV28,ASTPGPGQSNQPQH
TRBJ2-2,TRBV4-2,ASSQGGPGELF
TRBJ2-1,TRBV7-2,ASSDGGTSGTNEQF
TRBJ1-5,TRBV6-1,ASSLARPRDQPQH
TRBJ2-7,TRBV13,ASSPTGFSEQY
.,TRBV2,ASSLAGASYEQY
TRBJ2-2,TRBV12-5,ASGLVLGPSDGGELF
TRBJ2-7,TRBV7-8,ASSLGRAGGDYEQY
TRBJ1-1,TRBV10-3,AISEGRGPNPMNTEAF
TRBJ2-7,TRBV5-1,ASSRLAGGTYEQY
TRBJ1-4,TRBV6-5,ASSYLTGGSKKLF
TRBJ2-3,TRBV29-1,SVSPFSTDTQY
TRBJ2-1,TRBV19,ASSISGTSGWDEQF
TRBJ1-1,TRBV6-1,ASSEFLLGAF
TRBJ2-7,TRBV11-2,ASSLEAGDEQY
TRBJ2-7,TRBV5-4,ASSADRGPSYEQY
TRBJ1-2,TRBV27,AGPLAGPYGYT
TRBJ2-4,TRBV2,ASGLGLQLAKNIQY
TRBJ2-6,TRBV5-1,ASSLDRDSPSRANVLT
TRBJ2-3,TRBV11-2,ASSLAGGKDTQY
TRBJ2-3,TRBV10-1,ASSVGTGFSTDTQY
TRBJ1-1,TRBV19,ASNIQGEAF